Below, 8 T cell receptor beta chains from the same sample are listed, as sequenced in a study of CD8+ T cells in alopecia areata. Specified treatment: oral pan-JAK inhibitor, 5-10 mg twice daily. Sequencing relied on a cDNA template that was reverse transcribed from extracted RNA. Data came from immunoSEQ multiplex PCR; TCRdb stores just in-frame clones and leaves some out. Of about 210,000 clones in the sample, less than 45% were seen once. The source material was CD4+ T cells sorted from blood, sampled between weeks 36 and 40, from a patient treated with tofacitinib. These receptors were obtained from a human donor with alopecia areata.

This clone was seen a few times. The chain joins TRBV7-9 to TRBJ1-1; D is ambiguous. Trimming left V 1 base short and J 3 bases short, with 9 bases between. Per germline, CDR1 SEHNR and CDR2 FQNEAQ (reference sequence). CDR3 length: 14 amino acids. Here the CDR3 DNA reads TGTGCCAGCAGCTTAGTGGGTGCGGACACTGAAGCTTTCTTT. This codes for CASSLVGADTEAFF.

The chain combines TRBV4-2 with TRBJ2-6; 9 bases fit TRBD1. CDR3 length: 18 amino acids. Germline assignment: CDR1 LGHNA and CDR2 YNFKEQ. Trimming cost V 2 bases and J 0 bases; bases outside gene matches: 5. CDR3 in DNA: TGTGCCAGCAGCCAACGGGACAGGGCGAACTCTGGGGCCAACGTCCTGACTTTC. It encodes CASSQRDRANSGANVLTF.

The chain recombines TRBV5-4 with TRBJ2-2; D is perhaps TRBD2 (5 bases). Trimming shortened V by 0 bases and J by 0 bases, and 9 bases separated the two germline ends. The CDR3 runs 16 residues. Germline CDR1 reads SGHNT; CDR2 reads YYREEE (reference sequence). The CDR3 loop reads CASSLGLAPNTGELFF. The CDR3 coding sequence is TGTGCCAGCAGCTTGGGGCTAGCCCCGAACACCGGGGAGCTGTTTTTT.

This clone was detected once. The chain recombines TRBV6-1 with TRBJ2-7; 9 bases fit TRBD2. This CDR3 has 14 residues. Per the germline V gene, CDR1 is MNHNS and CDR2 is SASEGT. J gave up 2 bases and V 6 bases, and 5 bases lay outside the gene matches. The CDR3 reads CASRSGRQTYEQYF. CDR3 in DNA: TGTGCCAGCAGGAGCGGGAGGCAGACCTACGAGCAGTACTTC.

The chain joins TRBV28 to TRBJ2-5, with a tentative D call TRBD1 (5 bases). The germline V gene has CDR1 MDHEN and CDR2 SYDVKM. The CDR3 is made up of 14 amino acids. The V and J ends lost 3 bases and 2 bases respectively, with 10 bases between them. The CDR3 DNA follows: TGTGCCAGCAGTTTTGGGCCAGGGCAAGAGACCCAGTACTTC. Protein sequence: CASSFGPGQETQYF.

This sequence joins TRBV27 and TRBJ2-2, with D tentatively TRBD2 (6 bases). Trimming cost V 5 bases and J 4 bases, with 14 bases left between them. Germline-derived CDR1 and CDR2 are MNHEY and SMNVEV (reference sequence). This CDR3 region has 15 residues. The CDR3 nucleotides are TGTGCCAGCAGTCCCGGGAGCGCGGGCACCGGGGAGCTGTTTTTT. Residues: CASSPGSAGTGELFF.

V and J are TRBV29-1 and TRBJ2-7; 15 bases match TRBD2. CDR3 length equals 16 residues. Germline V gives CDR1 SQVTM, CDR2 ANQGSEA. V lost 5 bases, J lost 3 bases, and 8 bases stayed unmatched. Written as DNA, the CDR3 is TGCAGCGTTCGCCCGGGACTAGCGGGAGGAGGCTACGAGCAGTACTTC. Amino acid sequence: CSVRPGLAGGGYEQYF.

This clone was detected a few times. The rearrangement joins TRBV19 to TRBJ2-1; D remains ambiguous. V was trimmed by 3 bases and J by 6 bases, leaving 6 bases between them. Germline V lookup: CDR1 LNHDA, CDR2 SQIVND (reference sequence). The CDR3 runs to 12 residues. The CDR3 here is CASSILVNEQFF. In nucleotides, the CDR3 is TGTGCCAGTAGTATTCTAGTCAATGAGCAGTTCTTC.